This is a list of T cell receptor beta chains from one sample in a study of CD8+ T cells in alopecia areata. Sequencing used immunoSEQ multiplex PCR; TCRdb keeps in-frame clones, though not all of them. The sample has about 200,000 clones, roughly 56% seen once; the top ten hold over 4%. The sample was CD8+ T cells sorted from blood. These receptors all stem from a human donor in good health. Both conserved end residues are trimmed from each CDR3. D genes are given only for firm matches.

>TRBV6-5|.|TRBJ2-6
ASSYSTSGANVLT
>TRBV11-2|.|TRBJ2-5
ASRKAETQY
>TRBV7-9|.|TRBJ1-1
ASSLPAGTPNTEAF
>TRBV11-2|TRBD2|TRBJ2-5
ASSPLLAGDETQY
>TRBV27|.|TRBJ2-4
ASSPYPGSGNIQY
>TRBV30|.|TRBJ2-3
AWSEGEPTDTQY
>TRBV25-1|TRBD1|TRBJ1-6
ASSGGQGTSPLH
>TRBV27|.|TRBJ2-1
ASSPRTPWDNEQF
>TRBV4-1|TRBD1|TRBJ1-2
ASSPDRGTAGGYT
>TRBV15|.|TRBJ2-7
ATSREKATYEQY
>TRBV7-9|.|TRBJ1-2
ASSLPRNYGYT
>TRBV27|.|TRBJ2-7
ASSLSFAAVEQY
>TRBV6-5|.|TRBJ1-1
ASSYSLRSTEAF
>TRBV30|TRBD1|TRBJ1-2
AWNSGQGHYGYT
>TRBV13|.|TRBJ2-1
ASSRPRGEQF
>TRBV27|.|TRBJ1-5
ASSPLGGNQPQH
>TRBV7-9|TRBD2|TRBJ2-1
ASSSSTSGGRNEQF
>TRBV29-1|.|TRBJ2-2
SVPDGAGELF
>TRBV10-3|TRBD2|TRBJ2-3
AISDPSGGETDTQY
>TRBV27|.|TRBJ1-5
ASSLGGYGQPQH
>TRBV29-1|.|TRBJ1-1
SVDEVGTYTEAF
>TRBV9|TRBD2|TRBJ2-1
ASRPTSGGAYNEQF
>TRBV29-1|TRBD1|TRBJ2-7
SVEGQGESYEQY
>TRBV4-1|.|TRBJ2-5
ASSQEYTEETQY
>TRBV7-2|.|TRBJ2-7
ASSLGGWDEQY
>TRBV2|TRBD1|TRBJ2-7
ASIPGQTSYEQY
>TRBV29-1|.|TRBJ1-1
SVESPWGTEAF
>TRBV18|.|TRBJ2-1
ASSPPWTETELDYNEQF
>TRBV7-9|.|TRBJ1-2
ASSLGDGSYGYT
>TRBV2|TRBD1|TRBJ1-5
ASSEGTVGQPQH
>TRBV6-5|.|TRBJ1-2
ASSYSDDGTFT
>TRBV29-1|TRBD1|TRBJ1-2
SVSQGYGYT
>TRBV5-6|.|TRBJ1-1
ASNPVDSVFEAF
>TRBV4-1|TRBD1|TRBJ1-6
ASSDRVNSPLH
>TRBV4-2|.|TRBJ2-7
ASSQDAFGEGEQY
>TRBV4-2|.|TRBJ2-7
ASSISTYSYEQY
>TRBV5-1|TRBD2|TRBJ2-5
ASSLWRGSQETQY
>TRBV27|.|TRBJ2-3
ASSLSVGLSTDTQY
>TRBV6-5|TRBD1|TRBJ1-2
ASSYGQGNGYT
>TRBV7-2|.|TRBJ2-7
ASSPDNSYEQY
>TRBV5-1|.|TRBJ2-7
ASSLGISYEQY
>TRBV7-9|.|TRBJ1-1
ASSPAGRMNTEAF
>TRBV7-4|.|TRBJ1-5
ATTGLNNQPQH
>TRBV7-2|.|TRBJ2-1
ASSPELGGPRDEQF
>TRBV29-1|.|TRBJ2-3
SVLEADTQY
>TRBV5-6|.|TRBJ1-2
ASSSSRDLGGYT
>TRBV29-1|.|TRBJ1-2
SVFQPGLSYGYT
>TRBV7-8|.|TRBJ1-5
ASSLIPGEGGNQPQH
>TRBV25-1|.|TRBJ1-3
ASSVGSSGNTIY
>TRBV13|TRBD1|TRBJ1-2
ASSTGTGSRGYT
>TRBV29-1|TRBD1|TRBJ1-5
SVATGNQPQH
>TRBV9|.|TRBJ2-5
ASSGGDTTGTQY